The clone carrying this T cell receptor (beta chain) showed up just a few times. Its antigen remains unidentified. The sample originates from a study of blood T cells in healthy people across ages. Combining a sample-barcoded 5' primer with a J-beta primer mix, a second PCR ran for roughly 6 to 12 cycles. MiXCR was run by TCRdb on the 5' RACE reads, yielding one entry per CDR3 protein. The data contain approximately 760,000 distinct CDR3 sequences, just under 25% of them singletons. Whole-study findings and limits: In older individuals, TCR beta diversity per million T cells was lower, falling roughly linearly with age.

These data were likewise used in another study, on T cells of mothers and their children.

This receptor was identified in a boy between 10 and 17 years old in good health. The specimen was blood.

Written as DNA, the CDR3 is TGCAGTGCTAGTTCTCCCCACGTGGACGAGCAGTACTTC. Residues: CSASSPHVDEQYF. This chain links TRBV20-1 with TRBJ2-7; D not resolved. The CDR3 has 13 amino acids. Trimming removed 3 bases from V and 5 bases from J, with 14 bases in between. Germline assignment: CDR1 DFQATT and CDR2 SNEGSKA (reference sequence).